Listed below are T cell receptor beta chains from one sample, sequenced in a study of blood T cell repertoires in COVID-19. The assay was immunoSEQ multiplex PCR, and TCRdb's table has in-frame clones only and misses some. The data contain around 280,000 clones, more than 70% of them singletons. Source material: peripheral blood. The receptors come from a woman under 40 with COVID-19, enrolled during active disease. The CDR3 runs from the conserved cysteine through the conserved F or W. The order of the fields is V gene, D gene, clone size, J gene, CDR3 DNA, CDR3 protein. D genes are given only for firm matches. Expanded clones are given a class, and other clones once, few, many or no size at all.

>TRBV30|NA|NA|TRBJ1-5
TGTGCCTGGAGTGTAGGAGGGTTGGGTCAGCCCCAGCATTTT
CAWSVGGLGQPQHF
>TRBV3-1/TRBV3-2|NA|NA|TRBJ1-4
TGTGCCAGCAGCCAATGGGGCCAGGGTAATGAAAAACTGTTTTTT
CASSQWGQGNEKLFF
>TRBV2|TRBD1|NA|TRBJ1-6
TGTGCCAGCAGTACTAGGGGACAGGGAATTACACCCCTCCACTTT
CASSTRGQGITPLHF
>TRBV29-1|NA|NA|TRBJ2-2
TGCAGCGTTCGGACAGAGAACACCGGGGAGCTGTTTTTT
CSVRTENTGELFF
>TRBV5-1|NA|NA|TRBJ2-1
TGCGCCAGCAGCCCTAACCACAATGAGCAGTTCTTC
CASSPNHNEQFF
>TRBV5-1|NA|once|TRBJ1-2
TGCGCCAGCACCACCATCACGGACAGCTATTATGGCTACACCTTC
CASTTITDSYYGYTF
>TRBV15|TRBD2|NA|TRBJ2-3
TGTGCCACCAGCAGAGAACTAGCGGGAAACACAGATACGCAGTATTTT
CATSRELAGNTDTQYF
>TRBV24-1|NA|NA|TRBJ2-1
TGTGCCACCAGTAGTTACAGGGACTACAATGAGCAGTTCTTC
CATSSYRDYNEQFF
>TRBV5-1|NA|NA|TRBJ2-7
TGCGCCAGCAGCCTACAGGAATTCTACGAGCAGTACTTC
CASSLQEFYEQYF
>TRBV7-2|NA|NA|TRBJ1-1
TGTGCCAGCAGCCGGCAGGGGACTGAAGCTTTCTTT
CASSRQGTEAFF
>TRBV24-1|NA|NA|TRBJ2-1
TGTGCCACCGGGGCAGGTTCCTACAATGAGCAGTTCTTC
CATGAGSYNEQFF
>TRBV5-1|NA|NA|TRBJ2-7
TGCGCCAGCAGCTTGGGCGCTAGCGTGGACGAGCAGTACTTC
CASSLGASVDEQYF
>TRBV2|NA|NA|TRBJ2-7
TGTGCCAGCACCCCGAGGACTACTGCTACCTACGAGCAGTACTTC
CASTPRTTATYEQYF
>TRBV4-2|NA|NA|TRBJ1-2
TGTGCCAGCAGCCTAGAACAGGGTGGCTACACCTTC
CASSLEQGGYTF
>TRBV28|NA|NA|TRBJ1-2
TGTGCCAGCAGAACGGCGGGGGGGGATGGCTACACCTTC
CASRTAGGDGYTF
>TRBV19|TRBD2|NA|TRBJ2-7
TGTGCCAGTAGCGGGCTAGCGGGAGACGAGCAGTACTTC
CASSGLAGDEQYF
>TRBV19|NA|once|TRBJ1-4
TGTGCCAGTAGTACCCGGTCCACTAATGAAAAACTGTTTTTT
CASSTRSTNEKLFF
>TRBV25-1|TRBD2|NA|TRBJ2-1
TGTGCCAGCAGAAGAACGGCGGGGGATTGGGGGCAGTTCTTC
CASRRTAGDWGQFF
>TRBV4-1|TRBD2|NA|TRBJ2-1
TGCGCCAGCCACCCAGCGGGAGGTCGATCTGAGCAGTTCTTC
CASHPAGGRSEQFF
>TRBV4-1|TRBD2|NA|TRBJ2-7
TGCGCCAGCAGCCAACGACGTTCAGCGGGAGCGAACTCCTACGAGCAGTACTTC
CASSQRRSAGANSYEQYF
>TRBV9|NA|NA|TRBJ2-3
TGTGCCAGCAGCGTAGGCGGGTCCACAGATACGCAGTATTTT
CASSVGGSTDTQYF
>TRBV27|TRBD1|few|TRBJ2-1
TGTGCCAGCAGTTTCAACCCAGGGGGTACTGAGCAGTTCTTC
CASSFNPGGTEQFF
>TRBV9|TRBD2|NA|TRBJ2-1
TGTGCCAGCAGCGTAAGGCTAGCGGGATTTGGTGAGCAGTTCTTC
CASSVRLAGFGEQFF
>TRBV19|NA|NA|TRBJ2-3
TGTGCCAGTAGTGAGAGGGTAGTGAGGGCAGATACGCAGTATTTT
CASSERVVRADTQYF
>TRBV4-3|NA|once|TRBJ2-5
TGCGCCAGCAGCCAAGACTTACAAGAGACCCAGTACTTC
CASSQDLQETQYF
>TRBV30|TRBD2|NA|TRBJ2-7
TGTGCCTGGAAATTAGCGGGAGGGCCCGGCGAGCAGTACTTC
CAWKLAGGPGEQYF
>TRBV29-1|TRBD2|NA|TRBJ2-7
TGCAGCGTTTCACGGGAGATAGCGGGAGCCTCCTACGAGCAGTACTTC
CSVSREIAGASYEQYF
>TRBV15|TRBD1|NA|TRBJ1-2
TGTGCCACCAGCCCCCGGACAGGGGGCGGGGAATACACCTTC
CATSPRTGGGEYTF
>TRBV5-1|TRBD1|NA|TRBJ2-1
TGCGCCAGCACGCGGACAGGGCTAGGGATTGACAATGAGCAGTTCTTC
CASTRTGLGIDNEQFF